Listed here are 9 T cell receptor beta chains from one sample, sequenced in a study of T cell responses to AZD1222 COVID-19 vaccine. Profiled with immunoSEQ multiplex PCR; TCRdb holds only in-frame clones, not every one. The table records roughly 140,000 clones, almost 90% of them present only once. The source material was peripheral blood, sampled on day 0 of AZD1222 vaccination. The source is an adult in good health.

This clone was recorded a few times. The V call is TRBV30, the J call TRBJ2-1, with 12 bases identical to TRBD2. V was clipped by 2 bases and J by 10 bases; unmatched bases: 3. CDR3 length: 13 residues. Looked up from germline, CDR1 is GTSNPN and CDR2 is SVGIG (reference sequence). CDR3 protein: CAWSLAGGNEQFF. Here the CDR3 DNA reads TGTGCCTGGAGTCTAGCGGGAGGGAACGAGCAGTTCTTC.

The CDR3 DNA reads TGTGCCACCAGTGATTTCCCAGGGTCCGGGGAGCTGTTTTTT. Translating gives CATSDFPGSGELFF. The chain uses TRBV24-1 and TRBJ2-2; a weak D match, TRBD1 (5 bases). Germline values: CDR1 KGHDR, CDR2 SFDVKD. The CDR3 totals 14 residues. V was cut by 1 base and J by 6 bases, with 8 bases left in between.

The V call is TRBV3-1 (or the pseudogene TRBV3-2), the J call TRBJ1-6; D is uncertain. The germline V and J ends were trimmed by 1 base and 6 bases, with 4 bases remaining between them. This CDR3 is built from 13 residues. Germline loops: CDR1 LGHDT, CDR2 YNNKEL (reference sequence). The CDR3 DNA reads as TGTGCCAGCAGCCAAGGGGGTAATTCACCCCTCCACTTT. Encoded protein: CASSQGGNSPLHF.

The chain uses TRBV3-1 (or the pseudogene TRBV3-2) and TRBJ2-1; 10 positions match TRBD2. V gave up 4 bases and J gave up 5 bases; unmatched junction bases: 2. This CDR3 has 14 residues. Germline V gene lookup returns CDR1 LGHDT and CDR2 YNNKEL (reference sequence). CDR3 amino acids: CASSLAGGDNEQFF. DNA of the CDR3: TGTGCCAGCAGCCTAGCGGGAGGAGACAATGAGCAGTTCTTC.

The chain links TRBV3-1 (or the pseudogene TRBV3-2) to TRBJ1-1, with a possible D match to TRBD1 (5 bases). The CDR3 covers 12 residues. The V and J ends lost 6 bases and 11 bases respectively, with 16 bases between them. Germline V gene lookup returns CDR1 LGHDT and CDR2 YNNKEL (reference sequence). The CDR3 region has the DNA TGTGCCAGCAGTACCCTTGGGGCCGGCGCTTTCTTT. Its translation: CASSTLGAGAFF.

The gene calls are TRBV5-1 and TRBJ1-1; tentative D call: TRBD1 (6 bases). This CDR3 has 14 amino acids. Per germline, CDR1 SGHRS and CDR2 YFSETQ. Trimming took 3 bases from V and 3 from J, leaving 12 bases between them. The CDR3, as DNA: TGCGCCAGCAGCTCCAGGGGAGGGGACACTGAAGCTTTCTTT. Translated: CASSSRGGDTEAFF.

The chain couples TRBV28 to TRBJ2-2; D is perhaps TRBD2 (6 bases). The V gene's germline CDR1 is MDHEN and CDR2 SYDVKM. The CDR3 is 13 amino acids. CDR3 amino acids: CSSGSAVTGELFF. CDR3 sequence (DNA): TGTTCGAGCGGGTCCGCCGTCACCGGGGAGCTGTTTTTT.

The genes are TRBV9 and TRBJ2-2; 12 positions agree with TRBD1. The CDR3 runs to 17 residues. J lost 7 bases, V lost 0 bases, and 7 bases had no gene match. The germline V gene encodes CDR1 SGDLS and CDR2 YYNGEE. DNA for the CDR3: TGTGCCAGCAGCGTAGTCCCGGGACAGGGGGCGGTCGGGGAGCTGTTTTTT. Encoded protein: CASSVVPGQGAVGELFF.

The genes are TRBV4-2 and TRBJ2-7; D perhaps matches TRBD1 (6 bases). The CDR3 totals 15 residues. Germline CDR1 reads LGHNA; CDR2 reads YNFKEQ. Between the trimmed V and J ends, which lost 4 bases and 1 base, there was a span of 14 bases. This CDR3 reads CASSPGVRGSYEQYF. CDR3 DNA: TGTGCCAGCAGCCCTGGGGTCAGGGGTTCCTACGAGCAGTACTTC.